The 10 T cell receptor beta chains below were found in one sample sequenced in a study of lymphopenia after photon versus proton radiotherapy. The data were produced by immunoSEQ multiplex PCR, yet TCRdb's version contains in-frame clones alone and is incomplete. Of around 18,000 clones in the sample, approximately 82% were seen once. This material consisted of peripheral blood, taken from a patient treated with proton-based radiotherapy. The receptors here all came from a man between 65 and 85 years old with pancreatic cancer.

The genes are TRBV6-1 and TRBJ2-1; D remains unclear. Germline CDR1 MNHNS, CDR2 SASEGT. Trimming took off 5 bases at V and 0 bases at J, with 2 bases between the two ends. The CDR3 length is 12 residues. The CDR3 spells CASSFSYNEQFF. CDR3 DNA: TGTGCCAGCAGTTTCTCCTACAATGAGCAGTTCTTC.

This rearrangement joins TRBV5-6 to TRBJ1-2; D might be TRBD1 (6 bases). The CDR3 runs to 12 residues. The germline gives CDR1 SGHDT, CDR2 YYEEEE. With 7 bases removed from V and 5 bases from J, the gap between germline ends came to 12 bases. For the CDR3, the DNA is TGTGCCAGCGGCGGACAGCCTTATGGCTACACCTTC. Translation gives CASGGQPYGYTF. Using reference TRBV5-6 and TRBJ1-2 for the parts outside the CDR3, the full variable domain is DAGVTQSPTHLIKTRGQQVTLRCSPKSGHDTVSWYQQALGQGPQFIFQYYEEEERQRGNFPDRFSGHQFPNYSSELNVNALLLGDSALYLCASGGQPYGYTFGSGTRLTVV.

In DNA form, the CDR3 reads TGTGCCAGCAGTGAAAGGGGAAAAAACTATGGCTACACCTTC. It translates to CASSERGKNYGYTF. The V and J genes are TRBV6-1 and TRBJ1-2, with D possibly being TRBD1 (5 bases). The CDR3 runs to 14 residues. From germline, CDR1 is MNHNS and CDR2 SASEGT. V was pared by 2 bases and J by 2 bases, with 9 bases between.

J is TRBJ2-2 and V is TRBV11-1; 9 bases map to TRBD2. The CDR3 has 16 residues. CDR1 SGHAT and CDR2 FQDESV come from the germline V gene (reference sequence). Trimming took 2 bases from V and 6 from J; bases not matched to a gene: 7. CDR3 in DNA: TGTGCCAGCAGCTTATTGGGACTAGCTGGTGCCGGGGAGCTGTTTTTT. Translation gives CASSLLGLAGAGELFF.

The rearrangement links TRBV19 to TRBJ2-5; the match to TRBD1 covers 8 bases. J lost 4 bases, V lost 5 bases, and 12 bases had no gene match. Germline V CDR1 and CDR2: LNHDA, SQIVND (reference sequence). The CDR3 contains 16 residues. For the CDR3, the DNA is TGTGCCAGTAGTGATCGGACAGGGAGAGTTACAGAGACCCAGTACTTC. Translating it yields CASSDRTGRVTETQYF.

The V call is TRBV6-6, the J call TRBJ1-2; TRBD1 might be the D (6 bases). V shed 8 bases and J shed 6 bases, with 19 bases lying between them. Germline loops: CDR1 MNHNY, CDR2 SVGAGI (reference sequence). This CDR3 has 14 amino acids. The CDR3 nucleotides read TGTGCCAGCCAGCGTGAAGGGGGTAAGAATGGCTACACCTTC. This sequence encodes CASQREGGKNGYTF.

The V call is TRBV7-9, the J call TRBJ2-3, with TRBD1 identical over 8 bases. The CDR3 is 14 residues long. V shed 3 bases, J shed 7 bases, and the junction held 6 bases outside the gene matches. Germline loops: CDR1 SEHNR, CDR2 FQNEAQ (reference sequence). In nucleotides, the CDR3 is TGTGCCAGCAGCTTTGGGCAGGGGGCTTATACGCAGTATTTT. Its protein product is CASSFGQGAYTQYF.

The CDR3 nucleotides read TGTGCCAGCAGTGATCGGACGGTTTATGGCTACACCTTC. Protein sequence: CASSDRTVYGYTF. V usage is TRBV2 and J usage is TRBJ1-2; no clear D gene. Deletions cut 3 bases from V and 5 bases from J, with 10 bases between. The CDR3 length is 13 residues. The V gene's germline CDR1 is SNHLY and CDR2 FYNNEI.

This clone was detected only once. The rearrangement joins TRBV6-1 to TRBJ2-1; TRBD2 agrees at 10 bases. The V and J ends lost 5 bases and 8 bases, in that order; junction bases with no gene match: 6. This CDR3 is built from 14 residues. CDR1 is MNHNS and CDR2 is SASEGT in the germline V gene. The CDR3 reads CASSTGLAKDEQFF. CDR3 DNA sequence: TGTGCCAGCAGTACGGGACTAGCGAAGGATGAGCAGTTCTTC.

The rearrangement joins TRBV7-4 to TRBJ2-7, with 7 bases matching TRBD1. The germline CDR1 and CDR2 sequences are SGHVT and SQSDAQ. V shed 1 base and J 0 bases; nucleotides not matched to a gene: 6. The CDR3 extends over 16 amino acids. The CDR3 spells CASSLGRTGHSYEQYF. The CDR3 DNA sequence: TGTGCCAGCAGCTTAGGTAGGACAGGTCACTCCTACGAGCAGTACTTC.